This T cell receptor (beta chain) is drawn from a study of beta chain features in type 1 diabetes. Study-level findings and limits: Among type 1 diabetes patients, VDJ junctions had fewer insertions and more deletions.

This clone was counted ten times or more. Its antigen is still unknown. Expressed TCRB transcripts were sequenced after all isolated RNA was converted to cDNA. The assay was immunoSEQ multiplex PCR, and TCRdb's table has in-frame clones only and misses some. The data hold under 300,000 clones, with about 7.8% observed a single time. With 5 bases removed from V and 8 bases from J, the gap between germline ends came to 8 bases. The CDR3 runs 11 residues. Germline V CDR1 and CDR2: SEHNR, FQNEAQ (reference sequence). The sequenced sample was central memory CD4+ T cells from blood. The V gene is TRBV7-9, the J gene TRBJ2-3; D not resolved. This sequence originates from a woman in her late teens or twenties in good health. This CDR3 reads CASSPLGTQYF. The DNA for the CDR3 is TGTGCCAGCAGCCCGCTGGGTACGCAGTATTTT.